This T cell receptor beta chain was observed in a study of Ad26.COV2.S vaccination and SARS-CoV-2 variants. Study at large: Donor was assigned to the Ad26.COV2.S arm of trial COV1001.

The treatment was: around 19 received Ad26.COV2.S at low or high dose, single or two shots; 5 received placebo; per-sample allocation not given. Specimen acquisition occurred on day 63 following the initial vaccine or placebo injection. Libraries were prepared by immunoSEQ multiplex PCR; TCRdb keeps only in-frame clonotypes and omits some of them. The sample gives 300,000 to 400,000 clones, 85% of which show up once; 2% to 2.5% is in the top ten. The length of the CDR3 is 13 residues. The ends were cut back, 2 bases at V and 4 bases at J, with 9 bases in the middle. The genes are TRBV5-3 and TRBJ1-2, with D perhaps matching TRBD1 (5 bases). TRBV5-3 has ORF status, its function being uncertain. The TCR sequence derives from a person aged 18-65 years who received the Ad26.COV2.S COVID-19 vaccine or a placebo. Here the sequenced sample was peripheral blood, taken in a trial of Ad26.COV2.S vaccine versus placebo. CDR3 loop: CARSLQVIYGYTF. The DNA of the CDR3 is TGTGCCAGAAGCTTACAGGTCATCTATGGCTACACCTTC.